One and the same sample provided the 15 T cell receptor beta chains below, sequenced in a study of OX40 agonist ivuxolimab in advanced cancers. Assay: immunoSEQ multiplex PCR; the TCRdb copy retains only in-frame clones and omits some. The table includes some 75,000 clones, about 88% detected once. Sequencing was performed on CD4+ or CD8+ T cells sorted from blood, taken in a trial of the OX40 agonist ivuxolimab. The origin of the receptors is an adult with an advanced solid tumor such as melanoma, head and neck, liver or kidney cancer.

The chain has TRBV7-8 and TRBJ2-3, with 11 nucleotides matching TRBD2. The V and J ends lost 4 bases and 4 bases, in that order; junction bases with no gene match: 4. The germline gives CDR1 SGHVS, CDR2 FQNEAQ. CDR3 size: 15 residues. The CDR3 DNA reads as TGTGCCAGCAGCTCCACTAGCGGGAGACCAGATACGCAGTATTTT. Translated: CASSSTSGRPDTQYF.

A few counts support this clone. Distinct nucleotide sequences in the sample also encode this CDR3. The chain is built from TRBV5-1 and TRBJ2-5; weak D call: TRBD1 (5 bases). Germline CDR1 is SGHRS and CDR2 is YFSETQ. The CDR3 has 13 amino acids. Trimming pared 2 bases from V and 5 bases from J, leaving 10 bases between. The CDR3 loop is CASSFAGQETQYF. In DNA, the CDR3 is TGCGCCAGCAGCTTCGCAGGGCAGGAGACCCAGTACTTC.

This rearrangement joins TRBV5-1 to TRBJ1-4; D is ambiguous. V was shortened by 0 bases and J by 8 bases, with 11 bases between the two germline ends. CDR1 SGHRS and CDR2 YFSETQ come from the germline V gene. The CDR3 has 14 residues. The CDR3 spells CASSLAGAEEKLFF. The CDR3 DNA sequence: TGCGCCAGCAGCTTGGCTGGTGCGGAGGAAAAACTGTTTTTT.

The chain recombines TRBV9 with TRBJ2-2; no definite D call. Trimming removed 1 base at V and 6 bases at J, with 13 bases between. CDR3 length: 15 residues. Germline-derived CDR1 and CDR2 are SGDLS and YYNGEE. The CDR3 nucleotides read TGTGCCAGCAGCGTAACGGGCGGTCGGTCCGGGGAGCTGTTTTTT. Translating it yields CASSVTGGRSGELFF.

The rearrangement links TRBV7-2 to TRBJ1-2, with D possibly matching TRBD1 (6 bases). V lost 1 base and J 2 bases, leaving 8 bases between the germline ends. The CDR3 covers 14 residues. Germline CDR1 and CDR2: SGHTA and FQGNSA. CDR3 bases: TGTGCCAGCAGCTTAGAACAGGGAAACTATGGCTACACCTTC. Translated: CASSLEQGNYGYTF.

This rearrangement joins TRBV2 to TRBJ2-2; D is uncertain. The CDR3 is made up of 13 amino acids. V shed 2 bases and J shed 7 bases, with 8 bases lying between them. Germline CDR1 reads SNHLY; CDR2 reads FYNNEI. In DNA, the CDR3 is TGTGCCAGCAGTGAATCGGGTAACGGGGAGCTGTTTTTT. It yields the protein CASSESGNGELFF.

The rearrangement links TRBV5-1 to TRBJ1-3; a possible D gene is TRBD1 (6 bases). This CDR3 contains 14 residues. Germline CDR1 is SGHRS and CDR2 is YFSETQ. Between the trimmed V and J ends, which lost 4 bases and 5 bases, there was a span of 13 bases. CDR3 region: CASSRAGDRNTIYF. CDR3 sequence (DNA): TGCGCCAGCAGCAGAGCAGGGGACCGAAACACCATATATTTT.

The chain links TRBV30 to TRBJ1-4; perhaps TRBD1 as D (5 bases). V shed 0 bases and J shed 7 bases, with 12 bases lying between them. The germline CDR1 and CDR2 sequences are GTSNPN and SVGIG (reference sequence). This CDR3 is built from 14 residues. CDR3 DNA sequence: TGTGCCTGGAGTGTACGGAGGGGATCTGAAAAACTGTTTTTT. This sequence encodes CAWSVRRGSEKLFF.

By share, this clone ranks as medium-sized. J is TRBJ2-7 and V is TRBV30; unclear D gene. Germline loops: CDR1 GTSNPN, CDR2 SVGIG (reference sequence). Trimming removed 3 bases at V and 6 bases at J, with 15 bases between. The CDR3 has 13 residues. The CDR3 DNA sequence: TGTGCCTGGAGGACCCAGGTGCGAGGCGAGCAGTACTTC. Protein sequence: CAWRTQVRGEQYF. The complete variable domain, with remaining parts taken from reference TRBV30 and TRBJ2-7, reads SQTIHQWPATLVQPVGSPLSLECTVEGTSNPNLYWYRQAAGRGLQLLFYSVGIGQISSEVPQNLSASRPQDRQFILSSKKLLLSDSGFYLCAWRTQVRGEQYFGPGTRLTVT.

This sequence joins TRBV11-3 and TRBJ2-3; 9 nucleotides match TRBD2. V was pared by 2 bases and J by 2 bases, with 8 bases of the junction left unmatched. Germline loops: CDR1 SGHNT, CDR2 YENEEA. CDR3 length: 17 residues. The CDR3 spells CASSLSGGFPNTDTQYF. For the CDR3, the DNA is TGTGCCAGCAGCTTAAGCGGGGGGTTTCCTAACACAGATACGCAGTATTTT.

The V gene is TRBV19, the J gene TRBJ1-1; D gene unclear. Trimming took off 1 base at V and 6 bases at J, with 15 bases between the two ends. CDR1 and CDR2 from the germline V gene are LNHDA and SQIVND (reference sequence). CDR3 length equals 15 residues. DNA for the CDR3: TGTGCCAGTAGTATAGGTCAGACTTCGGGCGCTGAAGCTTTCTTT. Translated: CASSIGQTSGAEAFF.

This rearrangement joins TRBV2 to TRBJ1-2; D call uncertain. V lost 4 bases and J lost 3, with 6 bases in between. Germline values: CDR1 SNHLY, CDR2 FYNNEI. The CDR3 contains 12 residues. CDR3 nucleotide sequence: TGTGCCAGCAGTGGAGGGTACTATGGCTACACCTTC. Translation: CASSGGYYGYTF. Variable domain in full (rest from reference TRBV2 and TRBJ1-2): EPEVTQTPSHQVTQMGQEVILRCVPISNHLYFYWYRQILGQKVEFLVSFYNNEISEKSEIFDDQFSVERPDGSNFTLKIRSTKLEDSAMYFCASSGGYYGYTFGSGTRLTVV.

V is TRBV29-1 and J is TRBJ2-5; D could derive from TRBD1 or TRBD2 (7 bases each). The germline V gene encodes CDR1 SQVTM and CDR2 ANQGSEA. CDR3 length: 13 amino acids. CDR3 sequence: CTILGGDRETQYF. The CDR3 DNA sequence: TGCACCATCCTGGGGGGGGACAGAGAGACCCAGTACTTC.

Only one count was recorded for this clone. The V call is TRBV5-6, the J call TRBJ2-7, with D uncertain. The CDR3 is 15 residues long. The germline V and J ends were trimmed by 4 bases and 9 bases, with 23 bases remaining between them. Germline CDR1 SGHDT, CDR2 YYEEEE. The CDR3 spells CASSIRPRLWETQYF. Here the CDR3 DNA reads TGTGCCAGCAGCATACGACCGCGCCTTTGGGAAACGCAGTACTTC.

The rearrangement links TRBV6-1 to TRBJ2-7; tentative D call: TRBD2 (5 bases). Per germline, CDR1 MNHNS and CDR2 SASEGT. The CDR3 has 14 residues. V lost 8 bases and J lost 5, with 19 bases in between. DNA for the CDR3: TGTGCCAGCGGGGAGACTCTAATGGTCGACGAGCAGTACTTC. Translated, it gives CASGETLMVDEQYF.